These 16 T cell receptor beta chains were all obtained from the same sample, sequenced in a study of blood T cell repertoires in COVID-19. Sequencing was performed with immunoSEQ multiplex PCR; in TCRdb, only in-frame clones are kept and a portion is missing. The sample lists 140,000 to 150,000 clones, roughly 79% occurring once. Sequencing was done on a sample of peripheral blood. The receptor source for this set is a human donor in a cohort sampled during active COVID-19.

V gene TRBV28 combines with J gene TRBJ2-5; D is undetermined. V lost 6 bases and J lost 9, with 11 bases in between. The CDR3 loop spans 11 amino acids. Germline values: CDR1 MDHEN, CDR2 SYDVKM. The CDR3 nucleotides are TGTGCCAGCAGGTCGGTGTCGGCCCAGTACTTC. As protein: CASRSVSAQYF. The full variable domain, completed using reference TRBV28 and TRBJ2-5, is DVKVTQSSRYLVKRTGEKVFLECVQDMDHENMFWYRQDPGLGLRLIYFSYDVKMKEKGDIPEGYSVSREKKERFSLILESASTNQTSMYLCASRSVSAQYFGPGTRLLVL.

Here the CDR3 DNA reads TGTGCCAGCAGCTTAGGGACAGCGGGAGGGTACGAGCAGTACTTC. Protein sequence: CASSLGTAGGYEQYF. The chain uses TRBV11-2 and TRBJ2-7; TRBD2 aligns across 10 bases. The V gene's germline CDR1 is SGHAT and CDR2 FQNNGV. The CDR3 loop spans 15 amino acids. After removal of 1 base from V and 4 bases from J, the junction contained 4 bases not matched to a gene.

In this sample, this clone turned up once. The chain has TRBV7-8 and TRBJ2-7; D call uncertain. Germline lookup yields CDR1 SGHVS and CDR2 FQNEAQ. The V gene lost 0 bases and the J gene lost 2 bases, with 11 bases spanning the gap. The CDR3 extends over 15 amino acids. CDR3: CASSLAGTLPYEQYF. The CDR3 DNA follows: TGTGCCAGCAGCTTAGCGGGCACGTTACCCTACGAGCAGTACTTC.

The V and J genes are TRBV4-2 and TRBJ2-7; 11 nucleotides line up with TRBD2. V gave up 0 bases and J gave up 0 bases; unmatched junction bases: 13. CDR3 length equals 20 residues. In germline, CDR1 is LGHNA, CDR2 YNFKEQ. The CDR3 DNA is TGTGCCAGCAGCCAAGACCTTACTATTAGCGGGAGGGCCGGCTCCTACGAGCAGTACTTC. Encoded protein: CASSQDLTISGRAGSYEQYF.

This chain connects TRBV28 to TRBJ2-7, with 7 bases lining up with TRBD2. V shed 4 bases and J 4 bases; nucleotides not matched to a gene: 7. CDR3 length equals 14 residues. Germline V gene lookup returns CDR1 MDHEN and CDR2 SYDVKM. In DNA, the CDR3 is TGTGCCAGCAGTTCCGGGGGGTCAGGGTACGAGCAGTACTTC. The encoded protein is CASSSGGSGYEQYF.

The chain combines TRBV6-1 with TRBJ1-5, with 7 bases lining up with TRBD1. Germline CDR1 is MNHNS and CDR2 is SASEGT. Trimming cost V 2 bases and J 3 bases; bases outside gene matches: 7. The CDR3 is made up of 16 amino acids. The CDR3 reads CASSETKTGNNQPQHF. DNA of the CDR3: TGTGCCAGCAGTGAAACCAAGACAGGGAACAATCAGCCCCAGCATTTT.

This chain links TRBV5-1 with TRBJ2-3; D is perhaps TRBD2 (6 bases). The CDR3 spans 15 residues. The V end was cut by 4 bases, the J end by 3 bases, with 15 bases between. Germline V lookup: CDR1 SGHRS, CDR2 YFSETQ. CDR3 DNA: TGCGCCAGCAGCAATGCCGCGACTAGGACAGATACGCAGTATTTT. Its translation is CASSNAATRTDTQYF.

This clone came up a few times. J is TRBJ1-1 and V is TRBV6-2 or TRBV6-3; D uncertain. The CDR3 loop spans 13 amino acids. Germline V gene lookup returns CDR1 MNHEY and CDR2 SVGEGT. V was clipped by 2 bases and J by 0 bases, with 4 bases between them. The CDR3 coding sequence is TGTGCCAGCAGTTACCCAGTGAACACTGAAGCTTTCTTT. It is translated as CASSYPVNTEAFF.

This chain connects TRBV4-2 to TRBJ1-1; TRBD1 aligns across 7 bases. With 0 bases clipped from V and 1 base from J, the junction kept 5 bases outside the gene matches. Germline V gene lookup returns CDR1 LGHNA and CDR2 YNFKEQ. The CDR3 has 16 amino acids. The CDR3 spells CASSQETGQTNTEAFF. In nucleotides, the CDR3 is TGTGCCAGCAGCCAAGAGACAGGGCAAACGAACACTGAAGCTTTCTTT.

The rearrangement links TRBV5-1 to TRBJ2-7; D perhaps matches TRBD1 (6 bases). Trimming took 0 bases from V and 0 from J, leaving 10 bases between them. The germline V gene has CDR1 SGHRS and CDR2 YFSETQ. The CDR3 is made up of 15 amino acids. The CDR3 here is CASSLVPGASYEQYF. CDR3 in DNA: TGCGCCAGCAGCTTGGTGCCAGGGGCCTCCTACGAGCAGTACTTC.

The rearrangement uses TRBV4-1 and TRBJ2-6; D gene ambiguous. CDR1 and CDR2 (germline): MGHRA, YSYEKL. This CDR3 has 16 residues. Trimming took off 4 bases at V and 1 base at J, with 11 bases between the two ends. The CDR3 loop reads CASSPRESSGANVLTF. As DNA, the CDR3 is TGCGCCAGCAGCCCCCGCGAGAGTTCTGGGGCCAACGTCCTGACTTTC.

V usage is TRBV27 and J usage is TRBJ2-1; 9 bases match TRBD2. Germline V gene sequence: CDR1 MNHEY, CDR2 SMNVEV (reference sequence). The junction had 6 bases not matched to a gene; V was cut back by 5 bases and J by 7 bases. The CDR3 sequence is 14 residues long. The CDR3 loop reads CASSRLAGSNEQFF. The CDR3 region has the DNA TGTGCCAGCAGTCGGCTAGCGGGATCTAATGAGCAGTTCTTC.

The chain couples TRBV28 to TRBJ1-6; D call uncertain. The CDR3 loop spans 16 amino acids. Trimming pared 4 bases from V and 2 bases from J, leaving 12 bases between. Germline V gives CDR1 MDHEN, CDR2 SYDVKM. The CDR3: CASSSPVIPYNSPLHF. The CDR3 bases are TGTGCCAGCAGTTCTCCAGTTATCCCCTATAATTCACCCCTCCACTTT.

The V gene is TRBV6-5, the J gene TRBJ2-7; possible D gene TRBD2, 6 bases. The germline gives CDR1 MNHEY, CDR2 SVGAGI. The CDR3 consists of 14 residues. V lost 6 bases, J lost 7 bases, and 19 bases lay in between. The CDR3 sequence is CASRAQGPGVEQYF. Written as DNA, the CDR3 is TGTGCCAGCAGGGCCCAGGGACCGGGGGTGGAGCAGTACTTC.

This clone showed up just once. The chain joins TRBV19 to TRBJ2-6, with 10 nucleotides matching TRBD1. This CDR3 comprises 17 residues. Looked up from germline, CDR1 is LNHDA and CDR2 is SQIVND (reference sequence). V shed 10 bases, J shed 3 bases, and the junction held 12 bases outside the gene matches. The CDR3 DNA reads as TGTGCCACCATGGGGGGACAGGGGACTTTTGGGGCCAACGTCCTGACTTTC. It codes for CATMGGQGTFGANVLTF.

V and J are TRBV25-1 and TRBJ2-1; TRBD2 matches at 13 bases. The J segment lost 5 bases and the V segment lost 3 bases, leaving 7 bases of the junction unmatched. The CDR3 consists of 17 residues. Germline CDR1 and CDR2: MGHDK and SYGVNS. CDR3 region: CASSEPPLAGGHNEQFF. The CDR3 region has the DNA TGTGCCAGCAGTGAGCCCCCACTAGCGGGAGGGCACAATGAGCAGTTCTTC. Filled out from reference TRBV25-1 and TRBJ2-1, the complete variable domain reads EADIYQTPRYLVIGTGKKITLECSQTMGHDKMYWYQQDPGMELHLIHYSYGVNSTEKGDLSSESTVSRIRTEHFPLTLESARPSHTSQYLCASSEPPLAGGHNEQFFGPGTRLTVL.